Presented here are 25 T cell receptor beta chains from one specimen sequenced in a study of CXCR3 chemokines and chemotherapy response in bladder cancer. TCRdb re-called the PCR reads through MiXCR, storing one row per CDR3 protein. The repertoire holds thousands of distinct CDR3 sequences, with about 24% as singletons. Sampling was performed from a patient whose treatment included neoadjuvant chemotherapy. The origin of the receptors is a human donor with bladder cancer that did not respond to neoadjuvant chemotherapy.

This chain joins TRBV6-5 and TRBJ2-3; the match to TRBD1 covers 7 bases. CDR1 is MNHEY, CDR2 SVGAGI, per germline. The CDR3 sequence is 15 residues long. V lost 6 bases to trimming and J lost 6 bases; unmatched junction nucleotides: 12. The CDR3 bases are TGTGCCAGCAGGACAGGGTTGCACACCGGGGATACGCAGTATTTT. It yields the protein CASRTGLHTGDTQYF.

This clonotype appeared many times. The chain links TRBV9 to TRBJ2-3, with 8 bases that match TRBD2. The CDR3 runs 16 residues. In germline, CDR1 is SGDLS, CDR2 YYNGEE. V trimming: 0 bases; J trimming: 4 bases; junction bases outside the gene matches: 7. CDR3 DNA sequence: TGTGCCAGCAGCGTAGTTGGCGGGGGGAGATCAGATACGCAGTATTTT. It yields the protein CASSVVGGGRSDTQYF.

This clonotype occurred many times. V usage is TRBV20-1 and J usage is TRBJ2-1; TRBD2 agrees at 9 bases. The germline CDR1 and CDR2 sequences are DFQATT and SNEGSKA (reference sequence). The trim removed 5 bases at V and 2 bases at J, leaving 4 bases unmatched. The CDR3 loop spans 14 amino acids. CDR3 amino acids: CSARLAVPYNEQFF. The CDR3 bases are TGCAGTGCTCGACTAGCGGTACCCTACAATGAGCAGTTCTTC.

The rearrangement links TRBV6-2 or TRBV6-3 to TRBJ2-1; TRBD2 agrees at 11 bases. The CDR3 spans 16 residues. Germline V gives CDR1 MNHEY, CDR2 SVGEGT. V lost 6 bases and J lost 0; bases outside the gene matches: 4. CDR3 nucleotides: TGTGCCAGCAGACGACTAGCGGGGAGCTCCTACAATGAGCAGTTCTTC. Its translation: CASRRLAGSSYNEQFF.

The chain links TRBV2 to TRBJ1-5, with TRBD1 matching over 12 bases. CDR1 SNHLY and CDR2 FYNNEI come from the germline V gene. CDR3 length: 15 residues. V trimming: 6 bases; J trimming: 7 bases; junction bases outside the gene matches: 7. CDR3 protein: CASRDGTGGFQPQHF. In nucleotides, the CDR3 is TGTGCCAGCAGGGACGGGACAGGGGGCTTCCAGCCCCAGCATTTT.

The table lists this clonotype with many counts. The chain has TRBV14 and TRBJ1-1; D uncertain. Germline loops: CDR1 SGHDN, CDR2 FVKESK. The CDR3 covers 14 residues. The V end was cut by 6 bases, the J end by 3 bases, with 14 bases between. Here the CDR3 reads CASRSGNKDTEAFF. In nucleotides, the CDR3 is TGTGCCAGCAGATCGGGGAATAAGGACACTGAAGCTTTCTTT.

This clonotype was detected ten times or more. The rearrangement uses TRBV7-9 and TRBJ1-2, with 11 bases aligning to TRBD1. The CDR3 extends over 15 amino acids. CDR1 SEHNR and CDR2 FQNEAQ come from the germline V gene (reference sequence). V trimming: 4 bases; J trimming: 4 bases; junction bases outside the gene matches: 5. CDR3 in DNA: TGTGCCAGCAGCTCGGGACAGGGGGTCTCCTATGGCTACACCTTC. Translating it yields CASSSGQGVSYGYTF.

This clonotype has a count of ten or more. This sequence joins TRBV20-1 and TRBJ2-5, with 11 bases fitting TRBD2. The CDR3 is 16 residues long. V gave up 5 bases and J gave up 4 bases; unmatched junction bases: 12. CDR1 and CDR2 (germline): DFQATT, SNEGSKA (reference sequence). This CDR3 is CSAQRWSSGGGETQYF. CDR3 coding DNA: TGCAGTGCTCAGAGGTGGAGTAGCGGGGGGGGAGAGACCCAGTACTTC.

This clonotype has only a few counts. The chain recombines TRBV20-1 with TRBJ2-7; D ambiguous. The CDR3 is made up of 15 amino acids. Trimming cost V 0 bases and J 6 bases, with 18 bases left between them. Germline CDR1 DFQATT, CDR2 SNEGSKA (reference sequence). For the CDR3, the DNA is TGCAGTGCTAGAGATTTACAGAACTCGGGCGGCGAGCAGTACTTC. Translation: CSARDLQNSGGEQYF.

This clonotype was counted at least ten times. The chain links TRBV13 to TRBJ1-2; 8 bases align to TRBD1. The CDR3 is made up of 19 amino acids. Trimming at V came to 6 bases and at J to 2 bases, leaving 20 bases not matched to a gene. Per germline, CDR1 PRHDT and CDR2 FYEKMQ (reference sequence). The CDR3 reads CASRGSQGTGGIWNYGYTF. The CDR3 DNA reads as TGTGCCAGCAGGGGCTCCCAAGGGACAGGTGGAATCTGGAACTATGGCTACACCTTC.

This rearrangement joins TRBV29-1 to TRBJ1-1, with TRBD1 matching over 8 bases. Germline V gene lookup returns CDR1 SQVTM and CDR2 ANQGSEA. V was pared by 7 bases and J by 4 bases, with 5 bases of the junction left unmatched. This CDR3 contains 12 residues. CDR3 in amino acids: CSGGQAGTEAFF. CDR3 sequence (DNA): TGCAGCGGGGGACAGGCGGGCACTGAAGCTTTCTTT. The full variable domain, in which reference TRBV29-1 and TRBJ1-1 provide the parts outside the CDR3, is SAVISQKPSRDICQRGTSLTIQCQVDSQVTMMFWYRQQPGQSLTLIATANQGSEATYESGFVIDKFPISRPNLTFSTLTVSNMSPEDSSIYLCSGGQAGTEAFFGQGTRLTVV.

This clonotype was seen a few times. The DNA is left out, because the CDR3 cannot be placed on it with certainty; the CDR3 is given as TCRdb lists it. This chain uses TRBV6-5 with TRBJ1-1; TRBD1 is the table's D call and was not checked against the DNA. The CDR3 sequence runs 23 residues, both termini included. The V gene's germline CDR1 is MNHEY and CDR2 SVGAGI. The CDR3 protein is CATRDPYNEQFFGPGQPNTEAFF.

The rearrangement joins TRBV6-2 or TRBV6-3 to TRBJ2-3, with D tentatively TRBD1 (6 bases). CDR1 MNHEY and CDR2 SVGEGT come from the germline V gene. The CDR3 is 13 residues long. V shed 6 bases and J shed 7 bases, with 14 bases lying between them. CDR3 DNA sequence: TGTGCCAGCAGCAACGCAGGGGCTTATACGCAGTATTTT. This translates into CASSNAGAYTQYF.

By proportion, this clonotype is large (0.1 to 1%). This sequence joins TRBV10-3 and TRBJ1-6; weak D call: TRBD1 (5 bases). CDR1 is ENHRY and CDR2 is SYGVKD in the germline V gene. The CDR3 covers 15 residues. V lost 0 bases, J lost 8 bases, and 11 bases lay in between. The CDR3 DNA follows: TGTGCCATCAGTGAGTCGACAGTTGGAGATTCACCCCTCCACTTT. This translates into CAISESTVGDSPLHF.

This clonotype was counted ten times or more. The rearrangement links TRBV4-1 to TRBJ2-7, with D maybe TRBD2 (5 bases). Trimming cost V 0 bases and J 0 bases, with 12 bases left between them. CDR1 MGHRA and CDR2 YSYEKL come from the germline V gene. This CDR3 region has 16 residues. This CDR3 reads CASSQDRDGTSYEQYF. The CDR3 DNA is TGCGCCAGCAGCCAAGATCGGGATGGAACCTCCTACGAGCAGTACTTC.

V gene TRBV10-3 combines with J gene TRBJ2-3, with 9 bases that match TRBD1. The CDR3 has 15 residues. Germline CDR1 ENHRY, CDR2 SYGVKD. J gave up 2 bases and V 2 bases, and 2 bases lay outside the gene matches. The CDR3 nucleotides read TGTGCCATCAGTGAGGGACAGGGGATCACAGATACGCAGTATTTT. Translation: CAISEGQGITDTQYF.

Details on this clonotype: A read error likely explains this, since a far larger clone differs by one base. The chain recombines TRBV6-1 with TRBJ1-4; D gene uncertain. CDR3 length equals 16 residues. Germline-derived CDR1 and CDR2 are MNHNS and SASEGT. Between the trimmed V and J ends, which lost 3 bases and 7 bases, there was a span of 18 bases. CDR3 DNA: TGTGCCAGCAGTGATCGAAGTGGAACGGTGGGTGAAAAACTGTTTTTT. Its protein is CASSDRSGTVGEKLFF.

This clonotype was detected ten times or more. The rearrangement uses TRBV7-9 and TRBJ1-4; TRBD1 is a possible D gene (5 bases). CDR1 SEHNR and CDR2 FQNEAQ come from the germline V gene (reference sequence). This CDR3 is 15 amino acids long. The V end was cut by 5 bases, the J end by 7 bases, with 17 bases between. The CDR3 nucleotides are TGTGCCAGCAGCGACCCGTCGAGCGGGGGTGAAAAACTGTTTTTT. This translates into CASSDPSSGGEKLFF. The full variable domain, in which reference TRBV7-9 and TRBJ1-4 provide the parts outside the CDR3, is DTGVSQNPRHKITKRGQNVTFRCDPISEHNRLYWYRQTLGQGPEFLTYFQNEAQLEKSRLLSDRFSAERPKGSFSTLEIQRTEQGDSAMYLCASSDPSSGGEKLFFGSGTQLSVL.

This clonotype was recorded at least ten times. The V and J genes are TRBV18 and TRBJ2-7, with 9 positions matching TRBD1. J was trimmed by 6 bases and V by 3 bases; bases with no gene match: 12. Germline values: CDR1 KGHSH, CDR2 LQKENI. The length of the CDR3 is 16 residues. The CDR3 loop is CASSPQETGQGFEQYF. Here the CDR3 DNA reads TGTGCCAGCTCACCTCAAGAGACGGGACAGGGATTCGAGCAGTACTTC. Using reference TRBV18 and TRBJ2-7 for the parts outside the CDR3, the full variable domain is NAGVMQNPRHLVRRRGQEARLRCSPMKGHSHVYWYRQLPEEGLKFMVYLQKENIIDESGMPKERFSAEFPKEGPSILRIQQVVRGDSAAYFCASSPQETGQGFEQYFGPGTRLTVT.

This clonotype came up many times. The CDR3, as DNA: TGTGCCAGCAGTCCTCGACTAGTAGCAAGTGCGACCCAGTACTTC. Protein product: CASSPRLVASATQYF. V is TRBV6-6 and J is TRBJ2-5; possibly TRBD2 for D (6 bases). The V gene's germline CDR1 is MNHNY and CDR2 SVGAGI (reference sequence). V gave up 5 bases and J gave up 7 bases, with 20 bases separating them. The CDR3 is 15 amino acids.

This clonotype was recorded at least ten times. A read error is likely here: a far larger clone is one base away. The DNA of the CDR3 is TGTGCCAGCAGTGAGTCGACAGTTGGAGATTCACCCCTCCACTTT. Its translation: CASSESTVGDSPLHF. V usage is TRBV6-1 and J usage is TRBJ1-6; maybe TRBD1 (5 bases). V was shortened by 3 bases and J by 8 bases, with 14 bases between the two germline ends. The CDR3 totals 15 residues. From germline, CDR1 is MNHNS and CDR2 SASEGT.

By share, this clonotype ranks as medium-sized. V usage is TRBV6-6 and J usage is TRBJ1-3; D remains unclear. V gave up 0 bases and J gave up 2 bases, with 14 bases separating them. Germline V CDR1 and CDR2: MNHNY, SVGAGI (reference sequence). This CDR3 has 17 residues. This CDR3 is CASSYSKWDLTGNTIYF. The CDR3 DNA sequence: TGTGCCAGCAGTTACTCGAAGTGGGATTTAACTGGAAACACCATATATTTT.

This clonotype is medium-sized in the sample. V and J are TRBV6-1 and TRBJ2-6, with a weak D call TRBD1 (6 bases). Looked up from germline, CDR1 is MNHNS and CDR2 is SASEGT. Trimming left V 6 bases short and J 0 bases short, with 15 bases between. The CDR3 consists of 17 residues. As DNA, the CDR3 is TGTGCCAGCAGGTCAGGGGTGGGATCCTCTGGGGCCAACGTCCTGACTTTC. Translation: CASRSGVGSSGANVLTF.

This clonotype came up many times. This chain uses TRBV20-1 with TRBJ2-1; TRBD1 matches at 8 bases. Germline CDR1 and CDR2: DFQATT and SNEGSKA (reference sequence). The CDR3 runs 13 residues. The V and J ends lost 1 base and 6 bases, in that order; junction bases with no gene match: 2. The chain's CDR3 is CSARGRGLNEQFF. The CDR3 region has the DNA TGCAGTGCTAGAGGCAGGGGGCTCAATGAGCAGTTCTTC.

By sample share, this clonotype is medium-sized. The rearrangement joins TRBV18 to TRBJ1-1; D is perhaps TRBD1 (5 bases). The CDR3 spans 14 residues. CDR1 is KGHSH, CDR2 LQKENI, per germline. With 4 bases removed from V and 2 bases from J, the gap between germline ends came to 11 bases. This chain's CDR3 is CASSREGDNTEAFF. In nucleotides, the CDR3 is TGTGCCAGCTCACGGGAAGGGGATAACACTGAAGCTTTCTTT.